This T cell receptor (beta chain) was obtained from a study of cytomegalovirus exposure and HLA in healthy donors. Study-level points and caveats: CMV serostatus was the only immune exposure information that was available.

J was trimmed by 4 bases and V by 10 bases; bases with no gene match: 6. This CDR3 region has 14 residues. CDR1 is SNHLY, CDR2 FYNNEI, per germline. The PCR made use of 60 Vbeta and 13 Jbeta primers. Original data processing: Later, tens of millions of unique TCR beta chains were counted in an analysis, and roughly 10 million of them were shared. The protocol was immunoSEQ multiplex PCR, while the TCRdb copy is restricted to in-frame clones and leaves out a portion. V, J and clone size reflect that table, while D and trimming were determined from the DNA. Seen here are approximately 150,000 clones, almost 80% observed once, and the top ten hold approximately 9.8%. Comments on this clone: The antigen is unknown.

This sequence was found in a man aged 18 to 29 in good health and CMV-seropositive. Sequencing was done on a sample of PBMCs. J is TRBJ1-5 and V is TRBV2, with 11 bases aligning to TRBD1. CDR3 region: CAISGQGANQPQHF. The CDR3 coding sequence is TGTGCCATATCAGGACAGGGGGCGAATCAGCCCCAGCATTTT.